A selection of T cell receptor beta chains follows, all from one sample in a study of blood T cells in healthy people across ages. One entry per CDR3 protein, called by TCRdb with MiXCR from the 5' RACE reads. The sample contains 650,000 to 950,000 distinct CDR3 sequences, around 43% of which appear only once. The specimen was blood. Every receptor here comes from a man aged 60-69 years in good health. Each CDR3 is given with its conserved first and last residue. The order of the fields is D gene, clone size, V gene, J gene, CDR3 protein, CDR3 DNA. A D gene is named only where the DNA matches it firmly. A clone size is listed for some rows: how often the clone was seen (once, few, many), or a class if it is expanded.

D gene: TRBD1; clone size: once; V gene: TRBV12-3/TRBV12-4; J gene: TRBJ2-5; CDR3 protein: CASTLRGNRGIGQETQYF; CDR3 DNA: TGTGCCAGCACCCTTAGAGGGAACAGGGGCATCGGACAAGAGACCCAGTACTTC
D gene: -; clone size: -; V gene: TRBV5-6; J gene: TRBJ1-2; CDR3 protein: CASSPVRGSSGYTF; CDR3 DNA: TGTGCCAGCAGCCCAGTTAGGGGAAGCAGTGGCTACACCTTC
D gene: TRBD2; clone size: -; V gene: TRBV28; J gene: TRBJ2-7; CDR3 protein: CASKSAAGGTYEQYF; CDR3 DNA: TGTGCCAGCAAGTCCGCAGCGGGAGGCACCTACGAGCAGTACTTC
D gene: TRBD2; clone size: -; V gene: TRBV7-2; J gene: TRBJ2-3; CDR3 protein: CASSLSGGPSQYTQYF; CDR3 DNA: TGTGCCAGCAGCTTGAGCGGGGGCCCCTCACAGTATACGCAGTATTTT
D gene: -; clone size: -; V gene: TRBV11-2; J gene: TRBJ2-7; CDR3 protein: CASKISGVWEQYF; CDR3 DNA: TGTGCCAGCAAGATATCAGGGGTTTGGGAGCAGTACTTC
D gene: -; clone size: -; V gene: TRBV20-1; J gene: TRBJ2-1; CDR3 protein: CSARNGNSYNEQFF; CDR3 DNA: TGTAGTGCTAGAAACGGGAACAGCTACAATGAGCAGTTCTTC
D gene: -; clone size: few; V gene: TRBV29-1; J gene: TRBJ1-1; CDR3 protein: CSGTVNTEAFF; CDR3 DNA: TGCAGCGGCACAGTAAACACTGAAGCTTTCTTT
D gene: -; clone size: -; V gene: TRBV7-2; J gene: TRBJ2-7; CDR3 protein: CASSPNLGAHSYEQYF; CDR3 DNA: TGTGCCAGCAGCCCTAACCTGGGGGCCCACTCCTACGAGCAGTACTTC
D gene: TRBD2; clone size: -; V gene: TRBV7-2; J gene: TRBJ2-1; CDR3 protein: CASSPGGAKQFF; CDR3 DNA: TGTGCTAGCAGCCCGGGGGGAGCGAAGCAGTTCTTC
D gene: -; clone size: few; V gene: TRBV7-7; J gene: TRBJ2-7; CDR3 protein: CASSGRDADYEQYF; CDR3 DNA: TGTGCTAGCAGCGGCCGGGACGCAGACTACGAGCAGTACTTC
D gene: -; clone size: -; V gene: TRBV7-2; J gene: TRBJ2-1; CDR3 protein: CASSPQRQETQFF; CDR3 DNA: TGTGCCAGCAGCCCCCAACGGCAAGAGACCCAGTTCTTC
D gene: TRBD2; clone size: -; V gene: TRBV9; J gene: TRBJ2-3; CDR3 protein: CASSVRTSGGSDTQYF; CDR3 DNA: TGTGCCAGCAGCGTTAGGACTAGCGGGGGTTCGGATACGCAGTATTTT
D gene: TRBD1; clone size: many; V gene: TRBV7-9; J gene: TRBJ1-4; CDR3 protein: CASSYGTATTNEKLFF; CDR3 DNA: TGTGCCAGCAGCTATGGGACAGCAACAACTAATGAAAAACTGTTTTTT
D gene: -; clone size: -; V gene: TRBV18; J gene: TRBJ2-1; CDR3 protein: CASSPKGNEQFF; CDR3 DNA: TGTGCCAGCTCACCAAAGGGCAATGAGCAGTTCTTC
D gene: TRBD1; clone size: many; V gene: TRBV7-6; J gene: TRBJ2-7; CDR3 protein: CASSALDRGIYEQYF; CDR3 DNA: TGTGCCAGCAGCGCCTTGGACAGGGGGATATACGAGCAGTACTTC
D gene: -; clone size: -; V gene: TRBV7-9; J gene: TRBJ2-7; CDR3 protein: CASSLLWGNYEQYF; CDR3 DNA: TGTGCCAGCAGCTTACTTTGGGGTAACTACGAGCAGTACTTC
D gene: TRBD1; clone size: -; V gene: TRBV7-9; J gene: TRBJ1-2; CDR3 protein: CASSPRDRIIYGYIF; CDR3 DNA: TGTGCCAGCAGCCCTAGGGACAGAATTATCTATGGCTACATCTTC
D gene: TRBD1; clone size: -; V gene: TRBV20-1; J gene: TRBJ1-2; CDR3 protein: CSARGYGQGERYGYTF; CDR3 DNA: TGCAGTGCTAGAGGTTACGGGCAGGGGGAGAGGTATGGCTACACCTTC
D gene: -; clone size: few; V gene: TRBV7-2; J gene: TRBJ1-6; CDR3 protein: CASSLGQESPLHF; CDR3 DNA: TGTGCCAGCAGCTTAGGCCAGGAATCACCCCTCCACTTT
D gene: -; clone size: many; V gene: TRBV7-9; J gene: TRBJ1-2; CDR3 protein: CASSLGDSYGYTF; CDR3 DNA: TGTGCCAGCAGCTTAGGAGACAGCTATGGCTACACCTTC
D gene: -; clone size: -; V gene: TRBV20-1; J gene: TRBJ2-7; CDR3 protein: CSARGEFGFYEQYF; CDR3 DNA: TGCAGTGCCAGGGGGGAGTTTGGCTTCTACGAGCAGTACTTC
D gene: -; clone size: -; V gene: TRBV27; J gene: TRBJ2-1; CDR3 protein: CASSLVGLGNPGHNEQFF; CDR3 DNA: TGTGCCAGCAGTTTAGTGGGTCTTGGAAACCCAGGGCATAATGAGCAGTTCTTC
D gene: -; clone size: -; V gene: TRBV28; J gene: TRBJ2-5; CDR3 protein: CAGGDRTQETQYF; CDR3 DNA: TGTGCCGGGGGTGACAGGACCCAAGAGACCCAGTACTTC
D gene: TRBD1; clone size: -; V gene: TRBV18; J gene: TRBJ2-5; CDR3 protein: CASSPSETYRDRVTEPQYF; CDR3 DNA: TGTGCCAGCTCCCCGAGCGAAACGTACCGGGACAGGGTCACTGAGCCCCAGTACTTC
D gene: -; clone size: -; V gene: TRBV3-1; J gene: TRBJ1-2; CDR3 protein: CASSQAGQSGGYTF; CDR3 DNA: TGTGCCAGCAGCCAAGCGGGACAATCCGGGGGCTACACCTTC
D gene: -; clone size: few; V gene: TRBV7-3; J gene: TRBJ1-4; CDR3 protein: CASSLFYYSSDTGEKLFF; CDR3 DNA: TGTGCCAGCAGCTTATTCTACTATAGCTCGGACACCGGAGAAAAACTGTTTTTT
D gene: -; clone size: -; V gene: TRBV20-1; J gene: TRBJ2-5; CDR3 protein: CSARDFGLETQYF; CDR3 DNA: TGCAGTGCTAGAGACTTCGGGTTGGAGACCCAGTACTTC
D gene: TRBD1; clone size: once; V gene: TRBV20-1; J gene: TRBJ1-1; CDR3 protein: CSAWDRSSREAFF; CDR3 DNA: TGCAGTGCCTGGGACAGGAGCTCCCGTGAAGCTTTCTTT
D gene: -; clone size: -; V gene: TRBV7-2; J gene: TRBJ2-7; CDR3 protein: CASSLRGGGTYEQYF; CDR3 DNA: TGTGCCAGCAGCTTAAGGGGGGGGGGAACCTACGAGCAGTACTTC
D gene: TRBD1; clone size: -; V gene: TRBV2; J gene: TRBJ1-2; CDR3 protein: CASRTREDRGPYGYTF; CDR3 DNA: TGTGCCAGCAGGACAAGGGAGGACAGGGGCCCCTATGGCTACACCTTC
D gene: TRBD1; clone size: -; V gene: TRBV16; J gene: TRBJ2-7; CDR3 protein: CASSRLGTGGRMGLSEQYF; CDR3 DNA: TGTGCCAGCAGCCGACTCGGGACAGGGGGCCGAATGGGGCTCTCCGAGCAGTACTTC
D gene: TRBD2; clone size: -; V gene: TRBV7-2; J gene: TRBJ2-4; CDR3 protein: CASSLGGGGGQNIQYF; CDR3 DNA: TGTGCCAGCAGCTTAGGGGGCGGGGGGGGTCAAAACATTCAGTACTTC
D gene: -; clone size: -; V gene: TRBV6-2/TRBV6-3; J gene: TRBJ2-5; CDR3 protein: CASSTPGRGETQYF; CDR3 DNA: TGTGCCAGCTCGACCCCAGGGAGGGGGGAGACCCAGTACTTC
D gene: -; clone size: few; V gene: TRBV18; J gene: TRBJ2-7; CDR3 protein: CASSPLSATSSYEQYF; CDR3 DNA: TGTGCCAGCTCACCACTCTCAGCTACAAGCTCCTACGAGCAGTACTTC
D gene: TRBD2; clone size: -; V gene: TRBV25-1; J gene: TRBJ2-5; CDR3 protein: CASSDPGLAVAQYF; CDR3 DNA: TGTGCCAGCAGTGACCCGGGACTAGCGGTGGCCCAGTACTTC
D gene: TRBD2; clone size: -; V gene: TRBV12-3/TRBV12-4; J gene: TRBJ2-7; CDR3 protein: CASSLAGGGALNEQYF; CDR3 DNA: TGTGCCAGCAGTTTAGCGGGCGGGGGGGCCTTAAATGAGCAGTACTTC
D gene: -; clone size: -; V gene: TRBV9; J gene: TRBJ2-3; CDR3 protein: CASSVLWGDTQYF; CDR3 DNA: TGTGCCAGCAGCGTCCTCTGGGGAGATACGCAGTATTTT
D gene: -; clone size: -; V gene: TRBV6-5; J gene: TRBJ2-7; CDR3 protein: CASRVFGGNEQYF; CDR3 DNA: TGTGCCAGCAGAGTTTTTGGGGGAAACGAGCAGTACTTC
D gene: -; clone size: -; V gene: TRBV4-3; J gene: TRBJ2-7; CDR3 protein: CASSQDSGMGYEQYF; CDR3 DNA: TGCGCCAGCAGCCAAGATTCAGGTATGGGCTACGAGCAGTACTTC
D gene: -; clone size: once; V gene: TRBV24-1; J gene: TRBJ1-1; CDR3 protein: CATSIQDCNTEAFF; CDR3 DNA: TGTGCCACCAGCATACAGGATTGTAACACTGAAGCTTTCTTT
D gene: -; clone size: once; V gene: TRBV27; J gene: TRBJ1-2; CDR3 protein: CASSTAQRGAYGYTF; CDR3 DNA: TGTGCCAGCAGTACCGCACAGAGGGGTGCCTATGGCTACACCTTC
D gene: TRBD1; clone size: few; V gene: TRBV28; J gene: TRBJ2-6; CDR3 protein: CASSLDRGPAPIVLTF; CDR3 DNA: TGTGCCAGCAGTTTAGACAGGGGTCCCGCCCCTATCGTCCTGACTTTC
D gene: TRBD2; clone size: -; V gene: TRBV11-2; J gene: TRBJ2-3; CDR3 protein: CASSARLAGGFSTDTQYF; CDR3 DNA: TGTGCCAGCAGCGCAAGACTAGCGGGGGGCTTTAGCACAGATACGCAGTATTTT
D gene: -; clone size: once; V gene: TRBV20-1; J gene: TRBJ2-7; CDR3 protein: CSARRKGGGYEQYF; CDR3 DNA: TGCAGTGCTCGCAGAAAGGGAGGGGGCTACGAGCAGTACTTC
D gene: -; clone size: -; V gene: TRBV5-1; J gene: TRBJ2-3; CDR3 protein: CASGETPSTDTQYF; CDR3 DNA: TGCGCCAGCGGCGAAACTCCTAGCACAGATACGCAGTATTTT
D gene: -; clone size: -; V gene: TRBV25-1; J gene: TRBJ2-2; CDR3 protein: CASNLGGLNTGELFF; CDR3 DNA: TGTGCCAGCAATTTAGGGGGTCTGAACACCGGGGAGCTGTTTTTT
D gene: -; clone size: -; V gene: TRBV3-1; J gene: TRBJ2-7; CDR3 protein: CASSGIGYEQYF; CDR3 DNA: TGTGCCAGCAGCGGAATCGGCTACGAGCAGTACTTC
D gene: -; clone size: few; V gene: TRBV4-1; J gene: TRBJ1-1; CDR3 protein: CASSHGVNTEAFF; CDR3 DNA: TGCGCCAGCAGCCACGGGGTGAACACTGAAGCTTTCTTT
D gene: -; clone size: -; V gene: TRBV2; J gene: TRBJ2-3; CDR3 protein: CASSDRVGTDTQYF; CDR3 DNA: TGTGCCAGCAGTGACAGGGTCGGCACAGATACGCAGTATTTT
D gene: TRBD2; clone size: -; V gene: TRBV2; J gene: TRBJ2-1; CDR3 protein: CASSPTGTSSYEQFF; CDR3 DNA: TGTGCCAGCAGCCCCACCGGGACTAGTTCGTATGAGCAGTTCTTC
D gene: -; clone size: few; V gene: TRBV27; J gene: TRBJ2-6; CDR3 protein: CASSDPGSGANVLTF; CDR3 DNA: TGTGCCAGCAGTGATCCAGGGTCCGGGGCCAACGTCCTGACTTTC
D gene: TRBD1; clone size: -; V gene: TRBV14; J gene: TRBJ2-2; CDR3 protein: CASSLRTGLNTGELFF; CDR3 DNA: TGTGCCAGCAGCCTACGGACAGGGCTGAACACCGGGGAGCTGTTTTTT
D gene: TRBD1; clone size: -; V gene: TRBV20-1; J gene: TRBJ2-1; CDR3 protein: CSARDKAGTGSIYEQFF; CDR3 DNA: TGCAGTGCTAGAGACAAAGCCGGGACAGGGTCTATCTATGAGCAGTTCTTC
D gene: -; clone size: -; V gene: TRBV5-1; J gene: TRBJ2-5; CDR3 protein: CASSFGPAGRQETQYF; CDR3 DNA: TGCGCCAGCAGCTTTGGGCCCGCGGGTAGGCAAGAGACCCAGTACTTC